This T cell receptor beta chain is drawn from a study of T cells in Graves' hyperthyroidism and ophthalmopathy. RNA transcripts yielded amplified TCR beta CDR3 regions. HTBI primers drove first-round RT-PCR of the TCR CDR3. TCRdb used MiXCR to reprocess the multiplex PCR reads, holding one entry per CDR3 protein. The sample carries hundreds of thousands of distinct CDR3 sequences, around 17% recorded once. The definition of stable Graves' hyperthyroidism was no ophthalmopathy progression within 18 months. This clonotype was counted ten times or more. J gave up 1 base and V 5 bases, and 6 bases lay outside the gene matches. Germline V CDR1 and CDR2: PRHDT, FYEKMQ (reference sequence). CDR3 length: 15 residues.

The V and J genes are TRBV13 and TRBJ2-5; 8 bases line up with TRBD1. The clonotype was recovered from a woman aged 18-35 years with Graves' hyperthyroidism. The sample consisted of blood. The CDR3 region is CASSPRTGSQETQYF. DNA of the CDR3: TGTGCCAGCAGCCCCAGGACAGGGAGCCAAGAGACCCAGTACTTC.